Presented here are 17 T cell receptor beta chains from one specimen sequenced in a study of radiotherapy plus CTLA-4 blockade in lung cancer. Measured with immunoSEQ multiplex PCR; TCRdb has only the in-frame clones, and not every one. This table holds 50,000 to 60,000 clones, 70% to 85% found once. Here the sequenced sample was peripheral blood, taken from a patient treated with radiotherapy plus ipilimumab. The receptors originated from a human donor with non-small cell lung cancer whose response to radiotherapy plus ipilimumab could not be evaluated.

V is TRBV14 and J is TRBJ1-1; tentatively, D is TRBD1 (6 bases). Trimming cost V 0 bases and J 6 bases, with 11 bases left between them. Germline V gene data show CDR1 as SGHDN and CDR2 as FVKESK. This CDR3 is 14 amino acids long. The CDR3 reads CASSQERGGSEAFF. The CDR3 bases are TGTGCCAGCAGCCAAGAAAGGGGGGGCTCTGAAGCTTTCTTT.

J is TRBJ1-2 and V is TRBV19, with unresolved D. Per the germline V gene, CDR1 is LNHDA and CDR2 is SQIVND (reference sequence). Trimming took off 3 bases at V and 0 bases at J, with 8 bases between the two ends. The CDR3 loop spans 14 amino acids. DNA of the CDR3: TGTGCCAGTAGTATCGACGGGGCTAACTATGGCTACACCTTC. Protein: CASSIDGANYGYTF.

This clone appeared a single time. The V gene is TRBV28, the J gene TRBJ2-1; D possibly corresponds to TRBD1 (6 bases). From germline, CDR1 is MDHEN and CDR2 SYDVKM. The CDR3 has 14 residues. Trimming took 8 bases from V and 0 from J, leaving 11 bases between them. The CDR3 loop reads CASRQASSYNEQFF. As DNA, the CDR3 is TGTGCCAGCCGACAGGCAAGCTCCTACAATGAGCAGTTCTTC.

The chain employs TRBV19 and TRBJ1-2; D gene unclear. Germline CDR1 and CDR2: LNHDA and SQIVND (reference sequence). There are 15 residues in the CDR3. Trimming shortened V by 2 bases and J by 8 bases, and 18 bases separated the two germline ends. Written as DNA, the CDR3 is TGTGCCAGTAGTATAATGGAGGCCTCAACAATAGGCTACACCTTC. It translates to CASSIMEASTIGYTF.

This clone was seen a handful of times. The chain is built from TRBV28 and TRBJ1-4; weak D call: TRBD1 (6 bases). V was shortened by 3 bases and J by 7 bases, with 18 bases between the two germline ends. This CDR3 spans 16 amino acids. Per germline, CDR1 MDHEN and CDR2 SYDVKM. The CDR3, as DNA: TGTGCCAGCAGTTTTGGGTTAGGACAGTGGCGTGAAAAACTGTTTTTT. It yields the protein CASSFGLGQWREKLFF.

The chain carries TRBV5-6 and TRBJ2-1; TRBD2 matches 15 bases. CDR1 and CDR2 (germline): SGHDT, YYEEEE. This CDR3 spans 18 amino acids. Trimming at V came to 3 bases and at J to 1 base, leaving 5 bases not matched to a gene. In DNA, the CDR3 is TGTGCCAGCAGCTCGGGGACTAGCGGGGGGCCTTCCTACAATGAGCAGTTCTTC. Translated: CASSSGTSGGPSYNEQFF.

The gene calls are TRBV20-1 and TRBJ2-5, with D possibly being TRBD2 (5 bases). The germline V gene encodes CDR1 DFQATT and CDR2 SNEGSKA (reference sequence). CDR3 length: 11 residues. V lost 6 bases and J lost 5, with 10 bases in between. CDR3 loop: CSAPERETQYF. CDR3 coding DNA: TGCAGTGCACCGGAGCGGGAGACCCAGTACTTC.

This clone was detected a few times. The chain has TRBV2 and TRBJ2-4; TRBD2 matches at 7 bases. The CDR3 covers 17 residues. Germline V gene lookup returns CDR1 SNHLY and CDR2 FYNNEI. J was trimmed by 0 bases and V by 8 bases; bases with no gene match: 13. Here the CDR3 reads CASEGGGPVLAKNIQYF. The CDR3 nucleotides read TGTGCCAGCGAAGGCGGGGGACCCGTGCTAGCCAAAAACATTCAGTACTTC.

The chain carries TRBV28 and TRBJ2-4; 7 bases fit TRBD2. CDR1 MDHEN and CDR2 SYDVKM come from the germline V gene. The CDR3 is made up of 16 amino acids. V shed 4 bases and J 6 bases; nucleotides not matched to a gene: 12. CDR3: CASSSRPGREINIQYF. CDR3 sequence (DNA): TGTGCCAGCAGTTCCCGCCCGGGGCGGGAGATAAACATTCAGTACTTC. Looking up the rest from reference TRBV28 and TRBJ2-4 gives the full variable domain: DVKVTQSSRYLVKRTGEKVFLECVQDMDHENMFWYRQDPGLGLRLIYFSYDVKMKEKGDIPEGYSVSREKKERFSLILESASTNQTSMYLCASSSRPGREINIQYFGAGTRLSVL.

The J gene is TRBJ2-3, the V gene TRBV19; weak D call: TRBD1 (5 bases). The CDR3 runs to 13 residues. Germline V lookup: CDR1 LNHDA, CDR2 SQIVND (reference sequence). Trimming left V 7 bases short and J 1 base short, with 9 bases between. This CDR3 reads CASTLTGTDTQYF. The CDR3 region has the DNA TGTGCCAGTACTCTGACAGGCACAGATACGCAGTATTTT.

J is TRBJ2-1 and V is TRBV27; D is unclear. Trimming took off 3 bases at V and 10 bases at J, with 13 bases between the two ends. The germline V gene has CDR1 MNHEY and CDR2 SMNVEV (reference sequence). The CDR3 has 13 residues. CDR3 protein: CASSFTPSNEQFF. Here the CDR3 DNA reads TGTGCCAGCAGTTTTACTCCATCCAACGAGCAGTTCTTC.

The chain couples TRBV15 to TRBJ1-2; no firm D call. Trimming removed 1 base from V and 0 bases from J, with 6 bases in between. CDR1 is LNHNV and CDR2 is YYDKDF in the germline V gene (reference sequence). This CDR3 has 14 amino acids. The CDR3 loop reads CATSRARTNYGYTF. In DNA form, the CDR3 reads TGTGCCACCAGCAGAGCGAGGACTAACTATGGCTACACCTTC.

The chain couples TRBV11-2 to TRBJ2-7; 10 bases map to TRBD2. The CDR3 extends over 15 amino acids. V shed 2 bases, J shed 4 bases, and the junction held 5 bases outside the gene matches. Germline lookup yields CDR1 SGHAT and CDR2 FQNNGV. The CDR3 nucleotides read TGTGCCAGCAGCTTATCTAGCGGGAGTTGGTACGAGCAGTACTTC. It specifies CASSLSSGSWYEQYF.

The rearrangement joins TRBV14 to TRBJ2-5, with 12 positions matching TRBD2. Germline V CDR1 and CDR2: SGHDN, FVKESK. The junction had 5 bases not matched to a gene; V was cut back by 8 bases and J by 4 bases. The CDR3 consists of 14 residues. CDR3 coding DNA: TGTGCCAGCCGACTAGCGGGGGAAGGAGAGACCCAGTACTTC. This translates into CASRLAGEGETQYF.

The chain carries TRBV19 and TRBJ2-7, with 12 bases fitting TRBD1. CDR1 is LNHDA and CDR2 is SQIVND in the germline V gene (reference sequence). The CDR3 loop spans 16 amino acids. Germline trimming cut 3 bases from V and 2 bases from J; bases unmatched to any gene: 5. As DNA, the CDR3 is TGTGCCAGTAGTATGGGGACAGGGGGCGCCGCCTACGAGCAGTACTTC. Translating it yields CASSMGTGGAAYEQYF.

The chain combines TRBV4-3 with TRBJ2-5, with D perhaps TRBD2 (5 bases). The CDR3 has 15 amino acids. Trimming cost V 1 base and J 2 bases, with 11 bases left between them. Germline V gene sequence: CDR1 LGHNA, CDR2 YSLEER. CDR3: CASSQGGSGQETQYF. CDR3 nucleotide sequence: TGCGCCAGCAGCCAAGGAGGGAGTGGACAAGAGACCCAGTACTTC.

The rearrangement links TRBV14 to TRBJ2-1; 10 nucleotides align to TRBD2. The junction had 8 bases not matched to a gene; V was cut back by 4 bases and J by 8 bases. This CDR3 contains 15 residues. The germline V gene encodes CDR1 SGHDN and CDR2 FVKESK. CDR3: CASSPHSGRLHEQFF. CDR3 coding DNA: TGTGCCAGCAGCCCCCATAGCGGGAGGCTTCATGAGCAGTTCTTC. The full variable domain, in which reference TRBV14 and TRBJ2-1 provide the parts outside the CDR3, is EAGVTQFPSHSVIEKGQTVTLRCDPISGHDNLYWYRRVMGKEIKFLLHFVKESKQDESGMPNNRFLAERTGGTYSTLKVQPAELEDSGVYFCASSPHSGRLHEQFFGPGTRLTVL.